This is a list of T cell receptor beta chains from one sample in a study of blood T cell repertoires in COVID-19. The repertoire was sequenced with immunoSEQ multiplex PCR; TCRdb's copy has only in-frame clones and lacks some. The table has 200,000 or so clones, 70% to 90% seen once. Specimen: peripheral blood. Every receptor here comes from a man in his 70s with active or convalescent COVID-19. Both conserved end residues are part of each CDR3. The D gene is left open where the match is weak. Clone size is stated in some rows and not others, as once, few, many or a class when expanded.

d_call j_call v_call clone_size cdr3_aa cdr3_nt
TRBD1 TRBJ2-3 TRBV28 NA CASSDYWDRRGSSTDTQYF TGTGCCAGCAGTGACTATTGGGACAGGAGGGGCTCAAGCACAGATACGCAGTATTTT
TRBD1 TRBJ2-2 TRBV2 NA CATTEEGGAPGELFF TGTGCCACCACGGAGGAAGGGGGCGCGCCCGGGGAGCTGTTTTTT
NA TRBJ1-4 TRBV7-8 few CASRTRGRGEKLFF TGTGCCAGCAGGACTCGAGGGAGGGGAGAAAAACTGTTTTTT
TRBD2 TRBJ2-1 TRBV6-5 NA CASSYWSGSSYNEQFF TGTGCCAGCAGTTACTGGAGCGGGAGCTCCTACAATGAGCAGTTCTTC
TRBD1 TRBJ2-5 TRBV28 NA CASSSGGDRGWETQYF TGTGCCAGCAGTTCAGGAGGGGACAGGGGTTGGGAGACCCAGTACTTC
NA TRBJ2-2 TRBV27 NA CASSLSGRPLTGELFF TGTGCCAGCAGTTTATCCGGTCGCCCCCTTACCGGGGAGCTGTTTTTT
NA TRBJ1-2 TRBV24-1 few CATSDSHSGYTF TGTGCCACCAGTGATTCCCACAGTGGCTACACCTTC
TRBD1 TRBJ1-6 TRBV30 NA CARRTGRNSPLHF TGTGCCCGTCGGACAGGGAGGAATTCACCCCTCCACTTT
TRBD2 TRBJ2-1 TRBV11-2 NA CASSLEAGPLGEQFF TGTGCCAGCAGCTTAGAAGCGGGGCCCCTCGGTGAGCAGTTCTTC
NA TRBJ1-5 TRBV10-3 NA CAISELADNQPQHF TGTGCCATCAGTGAGCTGGCGGACAATCAGCCCCAGCATTTT
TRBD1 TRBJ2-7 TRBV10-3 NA CAISPATGDSYEQYF TGTGCCATCAGTCCTGCGACAGGGGATAGCTACGAGCAGTACTTC
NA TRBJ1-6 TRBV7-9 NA CASSPVVSPLHF TGTGCCAGCAGCCCAGTTGTCTCACCCCTCCACTTT
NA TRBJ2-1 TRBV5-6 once CASSPAGGVSEQFF TGTGCCAGCAGCCCGGCAGGAGGCGTGAGTGAGCAGTTCTTC
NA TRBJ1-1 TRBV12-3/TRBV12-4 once CASSLGTRGEAFF TGTGCCAGCAGTTTAGGGACCCGGGGTGAAGCTTTCTTT
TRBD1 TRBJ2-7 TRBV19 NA CASRRTGAFYEQYF TGTGCCAGTAGGCGGACAGGAGCCTTCTACGAGCAGTACTTC
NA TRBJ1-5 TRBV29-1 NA CSVLGGSGQPQHF TGCAGCGTTTTGGGGGGGTCCGGTCAGCCCCAGCATTTT
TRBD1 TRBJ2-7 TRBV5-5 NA CASSWGQGTYEQYF TGTGCCAGCAGCTGGGGACAGGGCACTTACGAGCAGTACTTC
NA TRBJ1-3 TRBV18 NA CASSPGISGNTIYF TGTGCCAGCTCACCCGGGATCTCTGGAAACACCATATATTTT
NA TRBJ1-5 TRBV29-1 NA CSVGGGAGNQPQHF TGCAGCGTTGGCGGGGGGGCAGGGAATCAGCCCCAGCATTTT
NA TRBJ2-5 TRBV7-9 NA CASSLLPRGAQETQYF TGTGCCAGCAGCCTACTGCCTCGGGGGGCACAAGAGACCCAGTACTTC
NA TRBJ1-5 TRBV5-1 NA CASSPTTGHFSNQPQHF TGCGCCAGCAGCCCTACTACGGGACACTTTAGCAATCAGCCCCAGCATTTT
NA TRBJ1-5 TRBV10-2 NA CASSESPFEQPQHF TGCGCCAGCAGTGAGTCGCCCTTTGAGCAGCCCCAGCATTTT
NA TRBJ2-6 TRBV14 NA CASSQVVTAGANVLTF TGTGCCAGCAGCCAAGTAGTAACGGCTGGGGCCAACGTCCTGACTTTC
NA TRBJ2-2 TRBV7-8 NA CASNELGGYTGELFF TGTGCCAGCAACGAGCTGGGGGGTTACACCGGGGAGCTGTTTTTT
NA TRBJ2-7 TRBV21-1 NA CASKDRGSYEQYF TGTGCCAGCAAGGACAGGGGATCCTACGAGCAGTACTTC
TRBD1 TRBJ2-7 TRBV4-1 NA CASSQDQGAGLREQYF TGCGCCAGCAGCCAAGATCAGGGGGCCGGTCTACGAGAGCAGTACTTC
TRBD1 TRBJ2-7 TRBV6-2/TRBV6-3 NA CASSHQDRPFSYEQYF TGTGCCAGCAGTCACCAGGACAGGCCATTCTCCTACGAGCAGTACTTC
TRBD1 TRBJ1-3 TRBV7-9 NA CASSSQGDTIYF TGTGCCAGCAGCTCTCAGGGGGACACCATATATTTT
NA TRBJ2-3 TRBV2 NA CASSAAGTDTQYF TGTGCCAGCAGTGCTGCGGGCACAGATACGCAGTATTTT
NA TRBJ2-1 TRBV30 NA CACTMGRAFLYNEQFF TGTGCCTGCACAATGGGCAGGGCATTTCTTTACAATGAGCAGTTCTTC
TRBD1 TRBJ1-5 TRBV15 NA CATSSPGTGVREPQHF TGTGCCACCAGCTCCCCCGGGACAGGGGTGAGGGAGCCCCAGCATTTT
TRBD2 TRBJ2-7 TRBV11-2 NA CASSPRGLAGYYEQYF TGTGCCAGCAGCCCAAGGGGCCTAGCGGGATACTACGAGCAGTACTTC
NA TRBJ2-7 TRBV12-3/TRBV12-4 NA CASKMGWTYEQYF TGTGCCAGCAAAATGGGCTGGACCTACGAGCAGTACTTC
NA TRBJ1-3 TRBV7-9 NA CASSLFRTELGYF TGTGCCAGCAGCTTATTCAGGACAGAACTCGGATATTTT
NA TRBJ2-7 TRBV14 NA CASRAAASYEQYF TGTGCCAGCAGGGCGGCGGCTTCCTACGAGCAGTACTTC
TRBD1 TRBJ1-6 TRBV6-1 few CASTGTGIYNSPLHF TGTGCCAGCACTGGGACAGGGATATATAATTCACCCCTCCACTTT
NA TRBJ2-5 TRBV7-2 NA CASSEAGRKETQYF TGTGCCAGCAGCGAAGCAGGAAGAAAAGAGACCCAGTACTTC
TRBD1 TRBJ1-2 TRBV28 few CASSLFRTGKVNYGYTF TGTGCCAGCAGTTTATTCCGGACAGGGAAGGTTAACTATGGCTACACCTTC
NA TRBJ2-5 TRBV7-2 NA CASSLSGIQETQYF TGTGCCAGCAGCTTAAGCGGTATCCAAGAGACCCAGTACTTC
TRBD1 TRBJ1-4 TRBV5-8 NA CASSSGGGNEKLFF TGTGCCAGCAGCTCAGGGGGCGGTAATGAAAAACTGTTTTTT
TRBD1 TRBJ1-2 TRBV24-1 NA CATSDRGQGGYGYTF TGTGCCACCAGTGACCGGGGACAGGGAGGCTATGGCTACACCTTC
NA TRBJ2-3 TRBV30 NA CAWRNSGDTQYF TGTGCCTGGAGAAATAGCGGAGATACGCAGTATTTT
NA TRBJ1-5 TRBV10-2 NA CASSGTVYQPQHF TGCGCCAGCAGTGGGACAGTTTATCAGCCCCAGCATTTT
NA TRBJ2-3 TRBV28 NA CASTLGRGGENTQYF TGTGCCAGCACCCTGGGGCGAGGCGGGGAAAATACGCAGTATTTT
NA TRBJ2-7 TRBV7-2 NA CASSLDRVGEQYF TGTGCCAGCAGCTTAGACAGGGTAGGCGAGCAGTACTTC
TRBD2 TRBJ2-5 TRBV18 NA CASSPPIGTSGQETQYF TGTGCCAGCTCACCACCGATTGGGACTAGCGGCCAAGAGACCCAGTACTTC
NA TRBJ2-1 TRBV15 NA CATRGPLVNEQFF TGTGCCACCAGAGGCCCACTAGTGAATGAGCAGTTCTTC
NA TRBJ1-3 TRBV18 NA CASSPLEHGIRAAHYF TGTGCCAGCTCACCACTCGAACACGGGATCCGGGCCGCGCACTATTTT
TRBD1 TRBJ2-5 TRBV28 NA CASSRQDREETQYF TGTGCCAGCAGCCGCCAAGACAGGGAAGAGACCCAGTACTTC
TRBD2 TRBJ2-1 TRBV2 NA CASSEFILASGIVMDEQFF TGTGCCAGCAGTGAATTTATTTTGGCTAGCGGGATAGTAATGGATGAGCAGTTCTTC